The sequence of this T cell receptor beta chain was determined in a study of blood T cell repertoires in COVID-19. Study at large: Sites in the United States, Italy and Spain provided acute and convalescent COVID-19 samples.

Germline lookup yields CDR1 SGDLS and CDR2 YYNGEE. The V end was cut by 0 bases, the J end by 6 bases, with 12 bases between. The CDR3 has 14 residues. Method: immunoSEQ multiplex PCR; TCRdb's copy keeps in-frame clones and lacks some. This sample has a few hundred thousand clones, with 80% to 90% found just once. The study recruited people aged about 18 to 89 years across roughly 25 US areas. The receptor was isolated from a woman aged 40-49 years with acute COVID-19. The chain links TRBV9 to TRBJ1-1, with D possibly TRBD1 on 5 matching bases. The sample taken for sequencing was PBMCs or T cells enriched from blood (not recorded which). DNA for the CDR3: TGTGCCAGCAGCGTAGCTCGGGGGTCCGCTGAAGCTTTCTTT. It yields the protein CASSVARGSAEAFF. Supplemented by reference TRBV9 and TRBJ1-1, the full variable domain reads DSGVTQTPKHLITATGQRVTLRCSPRSGDLSVYWYQQSLDQGLQFLIQYYNGEERAKGNILERFSAQQFPDLHSELNLSSLELGDSALYFCASSVARGSAEAFFGQGTRLTVV.